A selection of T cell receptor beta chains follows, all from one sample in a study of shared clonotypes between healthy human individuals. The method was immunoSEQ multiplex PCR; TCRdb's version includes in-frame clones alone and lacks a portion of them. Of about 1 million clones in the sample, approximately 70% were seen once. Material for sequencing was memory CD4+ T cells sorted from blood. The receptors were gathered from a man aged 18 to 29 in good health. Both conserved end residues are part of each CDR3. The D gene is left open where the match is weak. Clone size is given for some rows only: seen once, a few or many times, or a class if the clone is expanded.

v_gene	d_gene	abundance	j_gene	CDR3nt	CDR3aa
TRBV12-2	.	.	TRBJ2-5	TGTGCAAGTCGCTTAGTCTGCGGGGAGACCCAGTACTTC	CASRLVCGETQYF
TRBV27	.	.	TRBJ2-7	TGTGCCAGCAGTTTTTGGGACTCCTACGAGCAGTACTTC	CASSFWDSYEQYF
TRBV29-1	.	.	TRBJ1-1	TGCAGCGTTTCCCCGACGGGGGTGGGCGAAGCTTTCTTT	CSVSPTGVGEAFF
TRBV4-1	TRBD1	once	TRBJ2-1	TGCGCCAGCAGCCAAGATAGTGACAGGGGGCCCTACAATGAGCAGTTCTTC	CASSQDSDRGPYNEQFF
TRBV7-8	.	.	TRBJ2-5	TGTGCCAGCAGCTTATTTTCCGGGTACCAAGAGACCCAGTACTTC	CASSLFSGYQETQYF
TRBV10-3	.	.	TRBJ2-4	TGTGCCATCAGTGAGGAGAAAAACATTCAGTACTTC	CAISEEKNIQYF
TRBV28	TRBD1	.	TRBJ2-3	TGTGCCAGCACCGTAGGGGACAGAGCTCTGGGTACGCAGTATTTT	CASTVGDRALGTQYF
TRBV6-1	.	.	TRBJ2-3	TGTGCCAGCAGTGAGGGGACACACCCCACAGATACGCAGTATTTT	CASSEGTHPTDTQYF
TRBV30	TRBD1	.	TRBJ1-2	TGTGCCTGGAGTGTACGAGGGGGCTCGGTCGGCTACACCTTC	CAWSVRGGSVGYTF
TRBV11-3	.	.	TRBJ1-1	TGTGCCAGCAGCTTAGATCAGGGAGGGAACACTGAAGCTTTCTTT	CASSLDQGGNTEAFF
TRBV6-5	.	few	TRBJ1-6	TGTGCCAGCAGCCGGTCGACCCCCCCAAATTCACCCCTCCACTTT	CASSRSTPPNSPLHF
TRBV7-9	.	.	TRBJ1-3	TGTGCCGGACGGCCAGCAAGCTCTGGAAACACCATATATTTT	CAGRPASSGNTIYF
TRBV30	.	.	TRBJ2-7	TGTGCCTGGAGAGGCAGGGGCTTCTACGAGCAGTACTTC	CAWRGRGFYEQYF
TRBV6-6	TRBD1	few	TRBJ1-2	TGTGCCAGCAGCGATAGGGACAGGGGAAGCTATGGCTACACCTTC	CASSDRDRGSYGYTF
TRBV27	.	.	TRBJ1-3	TGTGCCAGCAGTCCTAGCCGTCTCTCTGGAAACACCATATATTTT	CASSPSRLSGNTIYF
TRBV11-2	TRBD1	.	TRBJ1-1	TGTGCCAGCAGCGTAGGAAGACAGGGTGAAGCTTTCTTT	CASSVGRQGEAFF
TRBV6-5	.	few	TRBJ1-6	TGTGCCAGCAGTTACTCGAAGGGTAATTCACCCCTCCACTTT	CASSYSKGNSPLHF
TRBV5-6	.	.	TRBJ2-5	TGTGCCAGCAGCCGAGAAATGGGCGAGACCCAGTACTTC	CASSREMGETQYF
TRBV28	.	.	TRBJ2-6	TGTGCCAGCAGTTTAGGGGGGTCTGGGGCCAACGTCCTGACTTTC	CASSLGGSGANVLTF
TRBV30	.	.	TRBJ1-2	TGTGCCTGGAGTGTGGGGGGAAGTGGCTACACCTTC	CAWSVGGSGYTF
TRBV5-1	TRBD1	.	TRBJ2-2	TGCGCCAGCAGCTACAGACAGGGGGCCGGCGGGGAGCTGTTTTTT	CASSYRQGAGGELFF
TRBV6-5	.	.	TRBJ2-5	TGTGCCAGCAGCCTCGCAACTCGAGAGACCCAGTACTTC	CASSLATRETQYF
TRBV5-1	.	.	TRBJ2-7	TGCGCCAGCGCAGACCCCCTAGGGAGCTCCTACGAGCAGTACTTC	CASADPLGSSYEQYF
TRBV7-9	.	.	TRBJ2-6	TGTGCCAGCAGCCCAGAACCATACAACTCTGGGGCCAACGTCCTGACTTTC	CASSPEPYNSGANVLTF
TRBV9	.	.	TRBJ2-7	TGTGCCAGCAGCGTAACCGGACAACCGTCCTACGAGCAGTACTTC	CASSVTGQPSYEQYF
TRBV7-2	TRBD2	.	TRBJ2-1	TGTGCCAGCAGCTTGGGACTAGCGGGGAACAATGAGCAGTTCTTC	CASSLGLAGNNEQFF
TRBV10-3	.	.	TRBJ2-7	TGTGCCATCAGTGAGTCAGGGTTTAGCTCCTACGAGCAGTACTTC	CAISESGFSSYEQYF
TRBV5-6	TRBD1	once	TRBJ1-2	TGTGCCAGCATCCAACAGGGGGGTAACTATGGCTACACCTTC	CASIQQGGNYGYTF
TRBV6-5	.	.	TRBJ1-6	TGTGCCAGCACCTTATTAGCGGACACAAATTCACCCCTCCACTTT	CASTLLADTNSPLHF
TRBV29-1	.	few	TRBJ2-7	TGCAGCGTTGAACCCGCTAGTCTCGGCCCCTACGAGCAGTACTTC	CSVEPASLGPYEQYF